This T cell receptor beta chain was identified during a study of OX40 agonist ivuxolimab in advanced cancers. At the level of the study: The dose-escalation cohort was about 87% male, with a mean age of 60 years, ranging roughly 23 to 90.

Profiling relied on immunoSEQ multiplex PCR, and the TCRdb table lists in-frame clones only, not all of them. The table records about 47,000 clones, approximately 80% of them present only once. Blood samples were obtained at baseline, cycle 4 day 1, and cycle 7 day 1. The CDR3 runs to 15 residues. Germline V gene data show CDR1 as MDHEN and CDR2 as SYDVKM. V was trimmed by 4 bases and J by 4 bases, leaving 11 bases between them. The chain has TRBV28 and TRBJ1-6; D is unclear. This sequence was found in an adult with an advanced solid tumor such as melanoma, head and neck, liver or kidney cancer. The material was CD4+ or CD8+ T cells sorted from blood, obtained in a trial of the OX40 agonist ivuxolimab. CDR3 coding DNA: TGTGCCAGCAGTTCCTACCGGAGTTATAATTCACCCCTCCACTTT. It yields the protein CASSSYRSYNSPLHF.